The 5 T cell receptor beta chains in this list originate from one sample, sequenced in a study of cytomegalovirus exposure and HLA in healthy donors. A multiplex PCR was run with 60 Vbeta primers and 13 Jbeta primers. The assay was immunoSEQ multiplex PCR, and TCRdb's table has in-frame clones only and misses some. The repertoire includes 150,000 or so clones, under 85% of them detected once, and 6.7% sits in the top ten. Specimen: PBMCs. These receptors came from a woman aged 40 to 50 in good health and CMV-seropositive.

The chain recombines TRBV4-1 with TRBJ2-2; possible D gene TRBD1, 6 bases. Trimming removed 4 bases at V and 0 bases at J, with 12 bases between. The CDR3 consists of 16 residues. Germline values: CDR1 MGHRA, CDR2 YSYEKL. In DNA form, the CDR3 reads TGCGCCAGCAGCCCGAGGACAGTAACGAACACCGGGGAGCTGTTTTTT. This codes for CASSPRTVTNTGELFF.

This clone showed up just a few times. This chain links TRBV9 with TRBJ2-2; TRBD2 is a possible D gene (6 bases). Trimming stripped 3 bases from V and 2 bases from J, with 11 bases between. This CDR3 region has 15 residues. The V gene's germline CDR1 is SGDLS and CDR2 YYNGEE. Written as DNA, the CDR3 is TGTGCCAGCAGCGAACTGGGACTCAACACCGGGGAGCTGTTTTTT. Its translation: CASSELGLNTGELFF.

The chain combines TRBV5-1 with TRBJ2-7, with 7 bases aligning to TRBD2. This CDR3 region has 15 residues. After removal of 4 bases from V and 3 bases from J, the junction contained 10 bases not matched to a gene. Germline-derived CDR1 and CDR2 are SGHRS and YFSETQ. CDR3 sequence reads: CASSRTTGGIYEQYF. The DNA for the CDR3 is TGCGCCAGCAGCCGTACCACGGGGGGTATCTACGAGCAGTACTTC. Supplemented by reference TRBV5-1 and TRBJ2-7, the full variable domain reads KAGVTQTPRYLIKTRGQQVTLSCSPISGHRSVSWYQQTPGQGLQFLFEYFSETQRNKGNFPGRFSGRQFSNSRSEMNVSTLELGDSALYLCASSRTTGGIYEQYFGPGTRLTVT.

There are a few counts of this clone. This chain joins TRBV6-1 and TRBJ1-1; D perhaps matches TRBD1 (5 bases). The CDR3 consists of 12 residues. The V and J ends lost 5 bases and 8 bases respectively, with 12 bases between them. Looked up from germline, CDR1 is MNHNS and CDR2 is SASEGT. CDR3 nucleotides: TGTGCCAGCAGTCCGGGCCCAGGGGAAGCTTTCTTT. This encodes CASSPGPGEAFF.

The chain has TRBV29-1 and TRBJ2-1; the match to TRBD1 covers 8 bases. CDR1 is SQVTM and CDR2 is ANQGSEA in the germline V gene. V lost 7 bases and J lost 9; bases outside the gene matches: 5. There are 11 residues in the CDR3. DNA for the CDR3: TGCAGCGCCCGGACAGGGTTTGAGCAGTTCTTC. Its translation: CSARTGFEQFF.